This entry lists 32 T cell receptor beta chains sequenced from one sample in a study of early T cells in non-severe SARS-CoV-2 infection (dated by TCRdb to the early 2020s). Library preparation employed 5' RACE. Sequencing relied on a NextSeq 500. TCRdb redid the processing of the public reads, applying fastp at Q25 and MiXCR, and retained in-frame beta chains. Every distinct CDR3 protein forms one entry, paired with its most common genes and DNA. The sample profile shows more than 65,000 distinct CDR3 sequences; about 13% of them were found once. About 5.2% of the sample rests with the top ten. Sequencing used whole blood. The source is an adult who was a healthcare worker with PCR-confirmed SARS-CoV-2 infection or an uninfected control (not recorded which).

The table lists this clonotype with a few counts. This chain uses TRBV7-9 with TRBJ2-7; D might be TRBD1 (5 bases). V gave up 6 bases and J gave up 7 bases, with 19 bases separating them. CDR1 and CDR2 (germline): SEHNR, FQNEAQ (reference sequence). The CDR3 totals 14 residues. The CDR3 sequence is CASSFRQIIGEQYF. In DNA, the CDR3 is TGTGCCAGCAGTTTTCGACAGATAATTGGGGAGCAGTACTTC.

The table lists this clonotype with a few counts. The chain employs TRBV6-2 or TRBV6-3 and TRBJ2-1; TRBD2 aligns across 10 bases. CDR3 length equals 19 residues. The germline CDR1 and CDR2 sequences are MNHEY and SVGEGT. Germline trimming cut 5 bases from V and 4 bases from J; bases unmatched to any gene: 17. CDR3 DNA sequence: TGTGCCAGCAGTGAACGAATGCTTCTTACTAGCGGGAAATACAATGAGCAGTTCTTC. Its protein is CASSERMLLTSGKYNEQFF.

Ten or more counts support this clonotype. This chain links TRBV5-1 with TRBJ2-7; 9 nucleotides agree with TRBD2. The V gene's germline CDR1 is SGHRS and CDR2 YFSETQ. With V trimmed by 2 bases and J by 0 bases, 3 bases remained unmatched. The CDR3 totals 15 residues. CDR3 DNA sequence: TGCGCCAGCAGCTTCGGACTAGCGATCTCCTACGAGCAGTACTTC. Amino acids: CASSFGLAISYEQYF.

The genes are TRBV29-1 and TRBJ1-2; D is unclear. This CDR3 comprises 10 residues. Germline V gives CDR1 SQVTM, CDR2 ANQGSEA. Trimming left V 2 bases short and J 6 bases short, with 4 bases between. In DNA form, the CDR3 reads TGCAGCGTTGAAATTAATGGCTACACCTTC. Its protein is CSVEINGYTF.

The chain employs TRBV6-6 and TRBJ2-3, with 7 bases lining up with TRBD1. Trimming cost V 2 bases and J 2 bases; bases outside gene matches: 7. CDR3 length: 16 residues. Germline loops: CDR1 MNHNY, CDR2 SVGAGI (reference sequence). CDR3 loop: CASSYPQGSLTDTQYF. The CDR3 DNA reads TGTGCCAGCAGTTACCCACAGGGGTCCCTCACAGATACGCAGTATTTT.

The chain carries TRBV20-1 and TRBJ2-1; TRBD2 matches 9 bases. CDR3 length equals 15 residues. The germline CDR1 and CDR2 sequences are DFQATT and SNEGSKA (reference sequence). Trimming took 5 bases from V and 7 from J; bases not matched to a gene: 12. The CDR3: CSAPGSAGGPNEQFF. The CDR3 DNA reads as TGCAGTGCTCCCGGCTCCGCGGGGGGGCCAAATGAGCAGTTCTTC.

In its sample, this clonotype was seen many times. This chain joins TRBV5-4 and TRBJ2-7, with 12 bases fitting TRBD1. The length of the CDR3 is 19 residues. Germline V CDR1 and CDR2: SGHNT, YYREEE (reference sequence). V was clipped by 3 bases and J by 2 bases; unmatched bases: 15. CDR3 sequence: CASSSAPGQGAVNAYEQYF. The CDR3 DNA follows: TGTGCCAGCAGCTCGGCGCCGGGACAGGGGGCCGTGAACGCCTACGAGCAGTACTTC.

In its sample, this clonotype was seen a few times. The V and J genes are TRBV30 and TRBJ1-1; a weak D match, TRBD1 (6 bases). The CDR3 spans 17 residues. The germline gives CDR1 GTSNPN, CDR2 SVGIG (reference sequence). V gave up 0 bases and J gave up 0 bases, with 17 bases separating them. In nucleotides, the CDR3 is TGTGCCTGGAGTGTACCTTTGGGGACACGGATGAACACTGAAGCTTTCTTT. Translating it yields CAWSVPLGTRMNTEAFF.

This chain connects TRBV4-1 to TRBJ2-1; 7 bases map to TRBD2. V shed 4 bases, J shed 3 bases, and the junction held 6 bases outside the gene matches. The CDR3 spans 15 residues. CDR1 MGHRA and CDR2 YSYEKL come from the germline V gene. The CDR3 is CASSPARDYYNEQFF. The CDR3 DNA is TGCGCCAGCAGCCCCGCCCGGGACTACTACAATGAGCAGTTCTTC.

This clonotype was seen a handful of times. The gene calls are TRBV7-8 and TRBJ2-2, with a possible D match to TRBD2 (5 bases). The germline V gene encodes CDR1 SGHVS and CDR2 FQNEAQ. With 1 base removed from V and 0 bases from J, the gap between germline ends came to 6 bases. This CDR3 spans 15 amino acids. DNA of the CDR3: TGTGCCAGCAGCTTAGGCGGGCCGAACACCGGGGAGCTGTTTTTT. Translation: CASSLGGPNTGELFF.

This clonotype was found a few times. The chain recombines TRBV5-1 with TRBJ1-1; no clear D gene. Trimming shortened V by 4 bases and J by 1 base, and 11 bases separated the two germline ends. Per germline, CDR1 SGHRS and CDR2 YFSETQ. The CDR3 covers 14 residues. CDR3 bases: TGCGCCAGCAGCAGAGGGTCCACGAACACTGAAGCTTTCTTT. This codes for CASSRGSTNTEAFF.

This chain links TRBV20-1 with TRBJ2-7; 12 positions agree with TRBD2. With 5 bases clipped from V and 1 base from J, the junction kept 6 bases outside the gene matches. Germline V lookup: CDR1 DFQATT, CDR2 SNEGSKA (reference sequence). The CDR3 covers 15 residues. CDR3 nucleotide sequence: TGCAGTGCTGAGGAGACTAGCGGGGGATCCTACGAGCAGTACTTC. This sequence encodes CSAEETSGGSYEQYF.

The table lists this clonotype with many counts. The chain joins TRBV27 to TRBJ1-5; D is ambiguous. The CDR3 is made up of 14 amino acids. V lost 6 bases and J 2 bases, leaving 11 bases between the germline ends. The germline V gene encodes CDR1 MNHEY and CDR2 SMNVEV (reference sequence). The DNA for the CDR3 is TGTGCCAGCAGGAACTCGGGCCGCAATCAGCCCCAGCATTTT. Its translation is CASRNSGRNQPQHF.

This sequence joins TRBV20-1 and TRBJ2-1; the D gene could be TRBD1 or TRBD2 (5 bases each). Per the germline V gene, CDR1 is DFQATT and CDR2 is SNEGSKA (reference sequence). Trimming removed 2 bases from V and 3 bases from J, with 14 bases in between. This CDR3 region has 15 residues. In DNA form, the CDR3 reads TGCAGTGCTAGACCCGGGACCACTCGCTACAATGAGCAGTTCTTC. It translates to CSARPGTTRYNEQFF.

This clonotype was counted a few times. The V gene is TRBV6-1, the J gene TRBJ2-2; D is perhaps TRBD1 (5 bases). From germline, CDR1 is MNHNS and CDR2 SASEGT. CDR3 length: 11 residues. With 9 bases removed from V and 6 bases from J, the gap between germline ends came to 8 bases. CDR3 residues: CARNRSGELFF. The DNA for the CDR3 is TGTGCCAGAAACAGGTCCGGGGAGCTGTTTTTT.

This clonotype was counted a few times. V is TRBV13 and J is TRBJ2-5, with 13 bases that match TRBD2. CDR1 is PRHDT, CDR2 FYEKMQ, per germline (reference sequence). Trimming cost V 6 bases and J 12 bases; bases outside gene matches: 10. CDR3 size: 14 residues. The CDR3 is CASRESGTSGIKYF. The CDR3, as DNA: TGTGCCAGCAGGGAAAGTGGGACTAGCGGGATTAAGTACTTC. The entire variable domain, with the rest obtained from reference TRBV13 and TRBJ2-5, is as follows: AAGVIQSPRHLIKEKRETATLKCYPIPRHDTVYWYQQGPGQDPQFLISFYEKMQSDKGSIPDRFSAQQFSDYHSELNMSSLELGDSALYFCASRESGTSGIKYFGPGTRLLVL.

The V call is TRBV11-3, the J call TRBJ2-3; 9 positions agree with TRBD2. From germline, CDR1 is SGHNT and CDR2 YENEEA. V lost 5 bases and J lost 7; bases outside the gene matches: 10. The CDR3 loop spans 15 amino acids. The CDR3 DNA sequence: TGTGCCAGCAGCCTAGGTCCGCGGGAGGGTAATACGCAGTATTTT. Its protein is CASSLGPREGNTQYF.

This clonotype appeared many times. The chain is built from TRBV3-1 and TRBJ2-1; TRBD2 aligns across 8 bases. Germline V gene sequence: CDR1 LGHDT, CDR2 YNNKEL (reference sequence). With 1 base clipped from V and 2 bases from J, the junction kept 4 bases outside the gene matches. This CDR3 is built from 16 residues. The DNA for the CDR3 is TGTGCCAGCAGCCAAGGCGCGGGGGGCACCTACAATGAGCAGTTCTTC. As protein: CASSQGAGGTYNEQFF.

This chain connects TRBV20-1 to TRBJ2-1; 12 bases map to TRBD2. This CDR3 spans 15 amino acids. CDR1 and CDR2 (germline): DFQATT, SNEGSKA (reference sequence). After removal of 0 bases from V and 7 bases from J, the junction contained 4 bases not matched to a gene. The CDR3 sequence: CSARDPTSGRNEQFF. CDR3 coding DNA: TGCAGTGCTAGAGATCCCACTAGCGGGAGGAATGAGCAGTTCTTC.

The genes are TRBV28 and TRBJ2-1; D is perhaps TRBD2 (5 bases). From germline, CDR1 is MDHEN and CDR2 SYDVKM. The germline V and J ends were trimmed by 2 bases and 7 bases, with 9 bases remaining between them. The CDR3 length is 13 residues. CDR3 in DNA: TGTGCCAGCAGTTTAGAGGGATCTAATGAGCAGTTCTTC. Translation: CASSLEGSNEQFF.

This clonotype was seen at least ten times. The chain couples TRBV7-2 to TRBJ2-1, with TRBD2 matching 7 bases. Looked up from germline, CDR1 is SGHTA and CDR2 is FQGNSA. The CDR3 loop spans 13 amino acids. V lost 5 bases and J lost 9; bases outside the gene matches: 7. Here the CDR3 reads CASSPREGPEQFF. In nucleotides, the CDR3 is TGTGCCAGCAGCCCCAGGGAGGGTCCTGAGCAGTTCTTC.

The rearrangement links TRBV4-3 to TRBJ2-7; D is perhaps TRBD1 (5 bases). V was shortened by 4 bases and J by 2 bases, with 12 bases between the two germline ends. Germline assignment: CDR1 LGHNA and CDR2 YSLEER. The CDR3 covers 14 residues. The CDR3 DNA reads as TGCGCCAGCAGCCGTGACAGAAACACCTACGAGCAGTACTTC. Translation: CASSRDRNTYEQYF.

By frequency in the sample, this clonotype is medium-sized (0.01 to 0.1%). The V and J genes are TRBV20-1 and TRBJ2-7; D might be TRBD2 (7 bases). The CDR3 spans 15 residues. Trimming pared 7 bases from V and 3 bases from J, leaving 22 bases between. Looked up from germline, CDR1 is DFQATT and CDR2 is SNEGSKA (reference sequence). The CDR3 region is CSVLAGERGIYEQYF. CDR3 DNA sequence: TGCAGTGTACTTGCAGGGGAGCGGGGTATCTACGAGCAGTACTTC.

The V gene is TRBV5-1, the J gene TRBJ1-2, with a possible D match to TRBD1 (5 bases). Per the germline V gene, CDR1 is SGHRS and CDR2 is YFSETQ. This CDR3 has 14 amino acids. Trimming took 0 bases from V and 7 from J, leaving 13 bases between them. CDR3 sequence (DNA): TGCGCCAGCAGCTTGGACGGGACTTATAGTGGCTACACCTTC. As protein: CASSLDGTYSGYTF.

DNA of the CDR3: TGTGCCAGCAAAGGGACATCCTCGAACGAGCAGTACTTC. Amino acids: CASKGTSSNEQYF. The chain recombines TRBV4-2 with TRBJ2-7; a possible D gene is TRBD1 (6 bases). The germline CDR1 and CDR2 sequences are LGHNA and YNFKEQ. CDR3 length: 13 residues. With 7 bases removed from V and 5 bases from J, the gap between germline ends came to 15 bases.

This clonotype appeared many times. V and J are TRBV12-3 or TRBV12-4 and TRBJ1-2, with TRBD1 matching 9 bases. V dropped 3 bases and J dropped 8; count of bases not matched to a gene: 4. The CDR3 totals 13 residues. Here the CDR3 DNA reads TGTGCCAGCAGTTTCACAGGGGGCATCGGCTACACCTTC. The encoded protein is CASSFTGGIGYTF.

This clonotype was detected only a few times. V is TRBV29-1 and J is TRBJ1-1; D gene ambiguous. This CDR3 spans 13 amino acids. V was pared by 6 bases and J by 5 bases, with 16 bases between. Germline CDR1 SQVTM, CDR2 ANQGSEA. CDR3 protein: CSVEKRLWTEAFF. CDR3 nucleotide sequence: TGCAGCGTCGAAAAGCGGTTGTGGACTGAAGCTTTCTTT.

This clonotype was detected many times. The chain joins TRBV18 to TRBJ2-1; TRBD2 might be the D (5 bases). Trimming cost V 5 bases and J 3 bases, with 8 bases left between them. This CDR3 is 13 amino acids long. CDR1 KGHSH and CDR2 LQKENI come from the germline V gene. CDR3 in amino acids: CASSADFYNEQFF. CDR3 coding DNA: TGTGCCAGCTCAGCGGACTTCTACAATGAGCAGTTCTTC.

CDR3 coding DNA: TGTGCCATCAGAGAAAGGGACAGGGGCCACGAGCAGTACTTC. Its translation: CAIRERDRGHEQYF. The V and J genes are TRBV10-3 and TRBJ2-7; 10 bases match TRBD1. CDR1 is ENHRY, CDR2 SYGVKD, per germline. The CDR3 runs 14 residues. V lost 6 bases to trimming and J lost 5 bases; unmatched junction nucleotides: 7.

The chain recombines TRBV6-2 or TRBV6-3 with TRBJ1-2, with TRBD1 as a possible D gene (5 bases). The CDR3 consists of 11 residues. V lost 4 bases, J lost 7 bases, and 7 bases lay in between. The V gene's germline CDR1 is MNHEY and CDR2 SVGEGT. CDR3 sequence reads: CASSSGLGYTF. CDR3 DNA sequence: TGTGCCAGCAGTTCAGGGCTTGGCTACACCTTC.

This clonotype was detected many times. The genes are TRBV27 and TRBJ1-3, with 7 positions matching TRBD1. The ends lost 4 bases at V and 1 base at J; junction bases unmatched: 1. The germline V gene has CDR1 MNHEY and CDR2 SMNVEV (reference sequence). This CDR3 has 14 residues. CDR3 sequence (DNA): TGTGCCAGCAGTTCGACAGGGTCTGGAAACACCATATATTTT. Protein: CASSSTGSGNTIYF.

This clonotype was seen ten or more times. The chain is built from TRBV6-5 and TRBJ1-2; D unresolved. Germline CDR1 reads MNHEY; CDR2 reads SVGAGI. Trimming stripped 5 bases from V and 3 bases from J, with 13 bases between. The length of the CDR3 is 14 residues. The CDR3 DNA is TGTGCCAGCAGTAGAACAGACGGAGACTATGGCTACACCTTC. It yields the protein CASSRTDGDYGYTF.